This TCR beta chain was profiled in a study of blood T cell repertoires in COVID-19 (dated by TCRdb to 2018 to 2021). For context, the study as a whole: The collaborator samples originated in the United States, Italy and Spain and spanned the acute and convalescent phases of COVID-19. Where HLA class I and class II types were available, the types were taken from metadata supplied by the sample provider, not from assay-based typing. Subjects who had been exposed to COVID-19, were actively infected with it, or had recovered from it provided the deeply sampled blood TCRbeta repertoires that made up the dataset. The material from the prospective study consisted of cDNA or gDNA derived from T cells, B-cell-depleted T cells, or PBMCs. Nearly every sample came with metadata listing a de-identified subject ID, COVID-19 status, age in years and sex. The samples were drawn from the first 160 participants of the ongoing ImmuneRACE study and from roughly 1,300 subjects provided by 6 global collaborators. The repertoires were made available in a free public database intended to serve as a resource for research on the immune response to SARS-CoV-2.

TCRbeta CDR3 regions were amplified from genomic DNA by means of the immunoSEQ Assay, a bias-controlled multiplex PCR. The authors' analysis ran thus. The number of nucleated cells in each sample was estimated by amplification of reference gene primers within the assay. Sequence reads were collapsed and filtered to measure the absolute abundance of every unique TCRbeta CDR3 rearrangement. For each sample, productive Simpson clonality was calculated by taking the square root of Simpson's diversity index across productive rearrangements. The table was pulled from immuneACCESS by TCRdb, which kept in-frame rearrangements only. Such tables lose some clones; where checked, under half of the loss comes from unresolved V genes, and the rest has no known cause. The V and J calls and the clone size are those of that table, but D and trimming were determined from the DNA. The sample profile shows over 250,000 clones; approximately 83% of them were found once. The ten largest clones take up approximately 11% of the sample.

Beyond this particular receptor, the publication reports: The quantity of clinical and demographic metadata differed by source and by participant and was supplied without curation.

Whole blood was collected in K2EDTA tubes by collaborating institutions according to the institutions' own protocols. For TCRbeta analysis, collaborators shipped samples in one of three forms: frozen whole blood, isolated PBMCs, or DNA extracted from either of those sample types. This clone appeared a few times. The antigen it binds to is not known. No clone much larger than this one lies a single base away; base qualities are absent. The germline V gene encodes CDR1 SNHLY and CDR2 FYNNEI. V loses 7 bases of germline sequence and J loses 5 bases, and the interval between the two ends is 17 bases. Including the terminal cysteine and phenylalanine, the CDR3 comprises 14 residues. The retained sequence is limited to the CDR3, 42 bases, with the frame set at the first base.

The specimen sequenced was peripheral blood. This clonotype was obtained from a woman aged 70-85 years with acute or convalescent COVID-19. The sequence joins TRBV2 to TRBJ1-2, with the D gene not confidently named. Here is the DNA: TGTGCCAGCAAGGTCCTCGGGGAAGGGTATGGCTACACCTTC. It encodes CASKVLGEGYGYTF.